The T cell receptor beta chain described here comes from a study of blood T cell repertoires in COVID-19. Study in general: The United States, Italy and Spain provided the acute and convalescent COVID-19 samples. T cells, B-cell-depleted T cells, or PBMCs provided the cDNA or gDNA that served as material.

In the authors' methods: Researchers report that nucleated cell counts were estimated from reference gene primer amplification. Here immunoSEQ multiplex PCR was the method, and the copy in TCRdb shows in-frame clones only, minus some. Clone size and the V and J calls come from that table; the DNA yielded D and trimming. The sample includes about 140,000 clones, under 85% seen only once; the top ten take over 5%. Sample: peripheral blood. This clonotype was sampled from a human donor in a cohort sampled during active COVID-19.

DNA of the CDR3: TGTGCCAGCAGTCAGGGGTGGGATGAGCAGTTCTTC. Protein sequence: CASSQGWDEQFF. The gene calls are TRBV6-2 or TRBV6-3 and TRBJ2-1, with a weak D call TRBD1 (6 bases). Trimming pared 5 bases from V and 8 bases from J, leaving 10 bases between. CDR1 and CDR2 from the germline V gene are MNHEY and SVGEGT. This CDR3 comprises 12 residues.